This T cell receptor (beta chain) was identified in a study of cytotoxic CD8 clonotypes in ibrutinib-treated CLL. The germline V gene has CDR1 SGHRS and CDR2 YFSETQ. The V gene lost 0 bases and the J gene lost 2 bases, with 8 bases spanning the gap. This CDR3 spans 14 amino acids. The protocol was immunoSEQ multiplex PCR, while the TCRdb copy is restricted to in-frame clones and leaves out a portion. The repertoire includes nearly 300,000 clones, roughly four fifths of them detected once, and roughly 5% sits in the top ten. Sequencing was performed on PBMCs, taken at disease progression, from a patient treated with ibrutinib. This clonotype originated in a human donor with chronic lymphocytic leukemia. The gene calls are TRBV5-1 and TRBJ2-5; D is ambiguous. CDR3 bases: TGCGCCAGCAGCTTGGCGAGAGTACAAGAGACCCAGTACTTC. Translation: CASSLARVQETQYF.